The next 14 T cell receptor beta chains were all read from a single sample in a study of control samples from healthy donors and cancer patients. The assay was immunoSEQ multiplex PCR, and TCRdb's table has in-frame clones only and misses some. This table has more than 85,000 clones, about 91% appearing once. Sequencing was done on a sample of blood. Receptor source: a woman aged 18-29 years in good health.

The chain is built from TRBV3-1 (or the pseudogene TRBV3-2) and TRBJ2-3, with D tentatively TRBD1 or TRBD2 (5 bases each). Per germline, CDR1 LGHDT and CDR2 YNNKEL (reference sequence). CDR3 length: 16 amino acids. Trimming removed 0 bases at V and 4 bases at J, with 14 bases between. CDR3 loop: CASSQEGDPRSDTQYF. The CDR3 region has the DNA TGTGCCAGCAGCCAAGAAGGGGACCCGCGGTCAGATACGCAGTATTTT.

The rearrangement joins TRBV14 to TRBJ1-3; D is unclear. CDR1 and CDR2 (germline): SGHDN, FVKESK. The CDR3 extends over 15 amino acids. The ends were cut back, 4 bases at V and 0 bases at J, with 10 bases in the middle. In nucleotides, the CDR3 is TGTGCCAGCAGCCGGATGTCGGGCTCTGGAAACACCATATATTTT. The encoded protein is CASSRMSGSGNTIYF. The full variable domain, completed using reference TRBV14 and TRBJ1-3, is EAGVTQFPSHSVIEKGQTVTLRCDPISGHDNLYWYRRVMGKEIKFLLHFVKESKQDESGMPNNRFLAERTGGTYSTLKVQPAELEDSGVYFCASSRMSGSGNTIYFGEGSWLTVV.

The V call is TRBV11-2, the J call TRBJ1-5; 8 bases line up with TRBD1. This CDR3 region has 14 residues. The germline gives CDR1 SGHAT, CDR2 FQNNGV. Unmatched junction bases numbered 4, after V lost 0 bases and J lost 9 bases. CDR3 in DNA: TGTGCCAGCAGCTTAGAGCAGGGGGCTTCGCCCCAGCATTTT. It is translated as CASSLEQGASPQHF.

The chain recombines TRBV28 with TRBJ2-1; D possibly corresponds to TRBD2 (6 bases). Germline lookup yields CDR1 MDHEN and CDR2 SYDVKM. The CDR3 has 15 residues. V was cut by 5 bases and J by 7 bases, with 18 bases left in between. This CDR3 is CASSLTGLQRNEQFF. CDR3 in DNA: TGTGCCAGCAGTCTAACGGGACTTCAACGGAATGAGCAGTTCTTC.

This clone was detected only a few times. The chain couples TRBV19 to TRBJ1-6, with 7 bases that match TRBD1. The CDR3 is 16 residues long. V trimming: 1 base; J trimming: 3 bases; junction bases outside the gene matches: 3. Germline V gene lookup returns CDR1 LNHDA and CDR2 SQIVND (reference sequence). The CDR3 nucleotides are TGTGCCAGTAGTATAGCCGGGACAGTCTATAATTCACCCCTCCACTTT. It encodes CASSIAGTVYNSPLHF.

This CDR3 is CASSLAAANPYF. The CDR3 DNA sequence: TGTGCCAGCAGCTTAGCCGCCGCCAACCCGTACTTC. The chain couples TRBV11-2 to TRBJ2-5; the D is unclear. The length of the CDR3 is 12 residues. CDR1 and CDR2 (germline): SGHAT, FQNNGV. The germline V and J ends were trimmed by 1 base and 13 bases, with 13 bases remaining between them.

V is TRBV24-1 and J is TRBJ2-1, with D possibly called TRBD1 or TRBD2 (5 bases each). V shed 5 bases and J shed 7 bases, with 14 bases lying between them. Germline-derived CDR1 and CDR2 are KGHDR and SFDVKD. The CDR3 covers 14 residues. CDR3 bases: TGTGCCACCAGTGGGGGCCTCGGGGAAAATGAGCAGTTCTTC. Protein sequence: CATSGGLGENEQFF.

J is TRBJ1-3 and V is TRBV14, with D uncertain. CDR3 length equals 16 residues. Germline V lookup: CDR1 SGHDN, CDR2 FVKESK. The ends were cut back, 6 bases at V and 0 bases at J, with 15 bases in the middle. CDR3 region: CASRERHSLSGNTIYF. The CDR3 DNA sequence: TGTGCCAGCAGAGAAAGGCACAGTCTCTCTGGAAACACCATATATTTT. The entire variable domain, with the rest obtained from reference TRBV14 and TRBJ1-3, is as follows: EAGVTQFPSHSVIEKGQTVTLRCDPISGHDNLYWYRRVMGKEIKFLLHFVKESKQDESGMPNNRFLAERTGGTYSTLKVQPAELEDSGVYFCASRERHSLSGNTIYFGEGSWLTVV.

This sequence joins TRBV10-2 and TRBJ2-1, with D unresolved. V was cut by 1 base and J by 6 bases, with 7 bases left in between. Germline V CDR1 and CDR2: WSHSY, SAAADI. The CDR3 totals 13 residues. The CDR3 nucleotides are TGCGCCAGCAGTGAGTTTGGCTTCAATGAGCAGTTCTTC. It translates to CASSEFGFNEQFF.

J is TRBJ1-2 and V is TRBV6-2 or TRBV6-3, with D maybe TRBD1 (5 bases). V was clipped by 0 bases and J by 6 bases, with 20 bases between them. Germline lookup yields CDR1 MNHEY and CDR2 SVGEGT. This CDR3 is 17 amino acids long. The CDR3 sequence is CASSYSLDGTVDDGYTF. For the CDR3, the DNA is TGTGCCAGCAGTTACTCCCTAGACGGGACGGTGGACGATGGCTACACCTTC.

The chain has TRBV5-1 and TRBJ2-7; D is uncertain. CDR3 length equals 13 residues. V was trimmed by 6 bases and J by 2 bases, leaving 12 bases between them. From germline, CDR1 is SGHRS and CDR2 YFSETQ. The CDR3: CASKSVYTYEQYF. The CDR3 region has the DNA TGCGCCAGCAAGTCAGTGTATACCTACGAGCAGTACTTC. Full variable domain (rest looked up from reference TRBV5-1 and TRBJ2-7): KAGVTQTPRYLIKTRGQQVTLSCSPISGHRSVSWYQQTPGQGLQFLFEYFSETQRNKGNFPGRFSGRQFSNSRSEMNVSTLELGDSALYLCASKSVYTYEQYFGPGTRLTVT.

This chain uses TRBV4-3 with TRBJ2-3, with unresolved D. Germline lookup yields CDR1 LGHNA and CDR2 YSLEER. The CDR3 is 13 amino acids. V gave up 0 bases and J gave up 10 bases, with 11 bases separating them. CDR3 in DNA: TGCGCCAGCAGCCAAGATAGGGTTCGGCCGCAGTATTTT. It translates to CASSQDRVRPQYF.

The J gene is TRBJ2-1, the V gene TRBV30; 15 bases are a match to TRBD2. The CDR3 extends over 15 amino acids. Trimming at V came to 4 bases and at J to 9 bases, leaving 7 bases not matched to a gene. Germline assignment: CDR1 GTSNPN and CDR2 SVGIG (reference sequence). Here the CDR3 DNA reads TGTGCCTGGACCCGAGGACTAGCGGGAGGGTTTGAGCAGTTCTTC. Translating gives CAWTRGLAGGFEQFF.

The chain has TRBV7-9 and TRBJ2-7; 8 bases align to TRBD1. The CDR3 extends over 11 amino acids. V shed 5 bases and J 7 bases; nucleotides not matched to a gene: 1. Germline values: CDR1 SEHNR, CDR2 FQNEAQ (reference sequence). The chain's CDR3 is CASSRQGEQYF. CDR3 DNA sequence: TGTGCCAGCAGCAGACAGGGGGAGCAGTACTTC.